This is a list of T cell receptor beta chains from one sample in a study of blood T cell repertoires in COVID-19. Only in-frame clones appear in the TCRdb table, and some are missing; sequencing was by immunoSEQ multiplex PCR. The sample gives around 86,000 clones, more than 75% of which show up once; 7% to 9% is in the top ten. Sequenced: peripheral blood. The receptors come from a human donor with acute or convalescent COVID-19. The donor label of this sample is uncertain. Both conserved end residues are part of each CDR3. A D gene is named only where the DNA matches it firmly. Size values are once, few and many counts, or a class for expanded clones, and some rows have none.

clone size	D gene	V gene	J gene	CDR3 protein	CDR3 DNA
NA	NA	TRBV25-1	TRBJ1-1	CASSGSSMNTEAFF	TGTGCCAGCAGTGGGAGCAGCATGAACACTGAAGCTTTCTTT
NA	NA	TRBV19	TRBJ2-1	CASSIWTIKDEQFF	TGTGCCAGTAGTATATGGACTATCAAAGATGAGCAGTTCTTC
NA	TRBD2	TRBV27	TRBJ2-2	CASSLRRVGLAGANTGELFF	TGTGCCAGCAGTTTGAGAAGGGTAGGGCTAGCGGGGGCTAACACCGGGGAGCTGTTTTTT
NA	NA	TRBV28	TRBJ2-7	CASSPLSWSYEQYF	TGTGCCAGCAGCCCCCTGAGTTGGTCCTACGAGCAGTACTTC
NA	TRBD1	TRBV7-2	TRBJ2-3	CASSFDRGRTDTQYF	TGTGCCAGCAGCTTCGACAGGGGCCGCACAGATACGCAGTATTTT
few	NA	TRBV12-5	TRBJ1-5	CASGFMGGQRGNQPQHF	TGTGCTAGTGGTTTTATGGGAGGGCAAAGGGGCAATCAGCCCCAGCATTTT
NA	TRBD1	TRBV4-3	TRBJ1-1	CASSHVQGGSAFF	TGCGCCAGCAGCCATGTACAGGGGGGGTCGGCTTTCTTT
NA	NA	TRBV7-3	TRBJ2-6	CASSPQGTGANVLTF	TGTGCCAGCAGCCCGCAGGGGACTGGGGCCAACGTCCTGACTTTC
NA	NA	TRBV9	TRBJ2-5	CASSAGGHETQYF	TGTGCCAGCAGCGCGGGGGGCCACGAGACCCAGTACTTC
once	TRBD2	TRBV27	TRBJ2-3	CASSLSSGADTQYF	TGTGCCAGCAGTTTATCGAGCGGGGCAGATACGCAGTATTTT
NA	TRBD1	TRBV9	TRBJ1-3	CASTPGTARNTIYF	TGTGCCAGCACCCCCGGGACAGCGAGAAACACCATATATTTT
NA	TRBD1	TRBV28	TRBJ1-2	CASLKPGGQGIYGYTF	TGTGCCAGCCTTAAACCGGGGGGACAGGGCATCTATGGCTACACCTTC
NA	NA	TRBV5-5	TRBJ1-3	CASSPGRSSGNTIYF	TGTGCCAGCAGCCCCGGTCGTAGCTCTGGAAACACCATATATTTT
once	NA	TRBV6-1	TRBJ1-2	CASSDQAHSYGYTF	TGTGCCAGCAGTGATCAGGCGCACTCCTATGGCTACACCTTC
few	NA	TRBV29-1	TRBJ2-1	CSVSPPTGFNEQFF	TGCAGCGTTTCCCCACCCACAGGGTTTAATGAGCAGTTCTTC
NA	TRBD1	TRBV5-8	TRBJ1-4	CASRHTGVSNEKLFF	TGTGCCAGCAGGCATACAGGGGTCTCTAATGAAAAACTGTTTTTT
NA	TRBD1	TRBV7-2	TRBJ1-2	CASRQGGYGYTF	TGTGCCAGCAGACAGGGGGGCTATGGCTACACCTTC
NA	TRBD1	TRBV19	TRBJ2-1	CASSSGQGIDEQFF	TGTGCCAGTAGTAGTGGACAGGGGATCGATGAGCAGTTCTTC
once	NA	TRBV5-1	TRBJ2-3	CASSLAPMRGDTQYF	TGCGCCAGCAGCTTGGCCCCGATGAGGGGGGATACGCAGTATTTT
NA	NA	TRBV11-2	TRBJ2-7	CASSLDLRGGYEQYF	TGTGCCAGCAGCTTAGATCTGAGGGGAGGCTACGAGCAGTACTTC
NA	NA	TRBV6-6	TRBJ2-5	CASRFLGVETQYF	TGTGCCAGCAGATTTCTAGGAGTAGAGACCCAGTACTTC
NA	TRBD1	TRBV6-6	TRBJ1-2	CASSYDGQGTYGYTF	TGTGCCAGCAGTTACGACGGACAGGGAACGTACGGCTACACCTTC
NA	NA	TRBV24-1	TRBJ2-7	CATSEFSWSEQYF	TGTGCCACCAGTGAGTTTTCTTGGAGCGAGCAGTACTTC
NA	NA	TRBV7-2	TRBJ1-1	CASTFGQNTEAFF	TGTGCCAGCACCTTCGGACAGAACACTGAAGCTTTCTTT
NA	TRBD1	TRBV6-6	TRBJ1-3	CASTLGQPSSGNTIYF	TGTGCCAGCACACTGGGACAGCCTTCCTCTGGAAACACCATATATTTT
NA	NA	TRBV23-1	TRBJ1-3	CASSHLAPGSGNTIYF	TGCGCCAGCAGTCATTTGGCCCCAGGGTCGGGAAACACCATATATTTT
NA	NA	TRBV9	TRBJ2-3	CASSAGVATSTDTQYF	TGTGCCAGCAGCGCCGGGGTAGCGACTAGCACAGATACGCAGTATTTT
once	TRBD1	TRBV5-1	TRBJ1-1	CASSLGTGQVAFF	TGCGCCAGCAGCTTGGGGACAGGACAAGTAGCTTTCTTT
NA	TRBD1	TRBV19	TRBJ1-4	CASSKTGANEKLFF	TGTGCCAGTAGTAAGACAGGGGCTAATGAAAAACTGTTTTTT
once	TRBD1	TRBV6-5	TRBJ1-1	CASRATGGTNTEAFF	TGTGCCAGCAGAGCTACAGGGGGCACGAACACTGAAGCTTTCTTT
once	NA	TRBV7-9	TRBJ2-7	CASSLQSGVGEQYF	TGTGCCAGCAGCTTACAGTCGGGGGTTGGTGAGCAGTACTTC
few	NA	TRBV6-4	TRBJ1-1	CASRPRGGTEAFF	TGTGCCAGCAGACCCAGGGGCGGCACTGAAGCTTTCTTT
NA	TRBD1	TRBV11-3	TRBJ2-2	CASSSLGTGGTGELFF	TGTGCCAGCAGCTCCCTCGGGACAGGGGGCACCGGGGAGCTGTTTTTT
NA	NA	TRBV5-1	TRBJ2-3	CASSLASGGGPSDTQYF	TGCGCCAGCAGCTTGGCAAGTGGGGGGGGCCCCTCAGATACGCAGTATTTT
NA	TRBD1	TRBV9	TRBJ2-5	CASSVEDRPSETQYF	TGTGCCAGCAGCGTAGAGGACAGGCCTTCAGAGACCCAGTACTTC
few	TRBD2	TRBV11-2	TRBJ2-1	CASSRGEGLFF	TGTGCCAGCAGCAGAGGGGAGGGCCTGTTCTTC
NA	NA	TRBV5-4	TRBJ1-6	CASSLGGAGSYNSPLHF	TGTGCCAGCAGCTTGGGAGGGGCGGGATCCTATAATTCACCCCTCCACTTT
NA	NA	TRBV4-1	TRBJ2-3	CASRPLTSTDTQYF	TGCGCCAGCCGGCCCCTGACTAGCACAGATACGCAGTATTTT
NA	NA	TRBV9	TRBJ2-2	CASSVAVSYTGELFF	TGTGCCAGCAGCGTAGCCGTCAGTTACACCGGGGAGCTGTTTTTT
NA	TRBD2	TRBV5-1	TRBJ2-3	CASSLTGTSIDTQYF	TGCGCCAGCAGCCTGACCGGGACTAGCATAGATACGCAGTATTTT
NA	NA	TRBV5-1	TRBJ2-5	CASSFGETQYF	TGCGCCAGCAGCTTCGGGGAGACCCAGTACTTC
NA	NA	TRBV6-2/TRBV6-3	TRBJ1-2	CASSYSGLGWNGYTF	TGTGCCAGCAGTTACTCCGGTCTCGGGTGGAATGGCTACACCTTC
NA	TRBD2	TRBV14	TRBJ2-5	CASSQGGLGQETQYF	TGTGCCAGCAGCCAAGGAGGACTAGGCCAAGAGACCCAGTACTTC
NA	TRBD2	TRBV3-1/TRBV3-2	TRBJ2-1	CASSQVTASWTSGVSYNEQFF	TGTGCCAGCAGCCAAGTAACGGCGAGTTGGACTAGCGGGGTATCCTACAATGAGCAGTTCTTC
NA	NA	TRBV28	TRBJ1-4	CASSFLGGQGEKLFF	TGTGCCAGCAGTTTTCTCGGGGGGCAAGGGGAAAAACTGTTTTTT
NA	TRBD1	TRBV11-3	TRBJ2-1	CASSLRGTGFGNEQFF	TGTGCCAGCAGCTTAAGAGGGACAGGGTTCGGCAATGAGCAGTTCTTC
NA	NA	TRBV28	TRBJ1-6	CASTTGDSRNSPLHF	TGTGCCAGCACCACGGGGGACTCGAGAAATTCACCCCTCCACTTT
NA	NA	TRBV7-8	TRBJ1-5	CASSVSLDQPQHF	TGTGCCAGCAGCGTCTCGTTAGATCAGCCCCAGCATTTT
NA	NA	TRBV7-6	TRBJ1-4	CASSLGTNRPANEKLFF	TGTGCCAGCAGCTTAGGGACAAACCGGCCAGCTAATGAAAAACTGTTTTTT
NA	NA	TRBV28	TRBJ1-2	CASSINRRYGYTF	TGTGCCAGCAGTATTAACAGGAGATATGGCTACACCTTC
NA	NA	TRBV30	TRBJ1-2	CAWSFLSRDYGYTF	TGTGCCTGGAGTTTCCTCTCCCGGGACTATGGCTACACCTTC
NA	TRBD1	TRBV10-3	TRBJ2-3	CAISEVGRGQADTQYF	TGTGCCATCAGTGAGGTCGGCAGGGGGCAGGCAGATACGCAGTATTTT
NA	NA	TRBV5-5	TRBJ2-7	CASSLALPFEQYF	TGTGCCAGCAGCTTGGCCCTCCCCTTCGAGCAGTACTTC
NA	TRBD2	TRBV7-2	TRBJ2-3	CASSLALAGVTDTQYF	TGTGCCAGCAGCTTAGCGCTAGCGGGGGTCACAGATACGCAGTATTTT